These 32 T cell receptor beta chains were all obtained from the same sample, sequenced in a study of blood T cell repertoires in COVID-19. Assay: immunoSEQ multiplex PCR; the TCRdb copy retains only in-frame clones and omits some. Of roughly 93,000 clones in the sample, approximately 84% were seen once. Sequencing was performed on peripheral blood. Receptors were obtained from a woman of 80 years or more with acute or convalescent COVID-19.

The chain combines TRBV3-1 (or the pseudogene TRBV3-2) with TRBJ1-3; 8 nucleotides match TRBD1. The CDR3 covers 15 residues. V trimming: 3 bases; J trimming: 10 bases; junction bases outside the gene matches: 11. Germline lookup yields CDR1 LGHDT and CDR2 YNNKEL (reference sequence). DNA of the CDR3: TGTGCCAGCAGCCAGAGTCCGGACAGGGTGAAGACCATATATTTT. Translation gives CASSQSPDRVKTIYF.

The chain employs TRBV7-9 and TRBJ1-5; D not certain. The ends were cut back, 8 bases at V and 3 bases at J, with 11 bases in the middle. This CDR3 comprises 13 residues. The germline CDR1 and CDR2 sequences are SEHNR and FQNEAQ (reference sequence). CDR3 nucleotides: TGTGCCAGCGGCCCCCTGCTCAATCAGCCCCAGCATTTT. This sequence encodes CASGPLLNQPQHF. The variable domain in full, with the rest retrieved from reference TRBV7-9 and TRBJ1-5, is DTGVSQNPRHKITKRGQNVTFRCDPISEHNRLYWYRQTLGQGPEFLTYFQNEAQLEKSRLLSDRFSAERPKGSFSTLEIQRTEQGDSAMYLCASGPLLNQPQHFGDGTRLSIL.

The chain has TRBV5-1 and TRBJ2-2; a weak D match, TRBD1 (6 bases). This CDR3 comprises 15 residues. V shed 2 bases and J shed 4 bases, with 12 bases lying between them. Germline V gene sequence: CDR1 SGHRS, CDR2 YFSETQ. The CDR3 DNA is TGCGCCAGCAGCTTACAGGGAACGAGCACCGGGGAGCTGTTTTTT. Residues: CASSLQGTSTGELFF.

The chain employs TRBV4-3 and TRBJ2-7, with a possible D match to TRBD1 (7 bases). The germline V and J ends were trimmed by 1 base and 2 bases, with 12 bases remaining between them. The CDR3 sequence is 15 residues long. CDR1 is LGHNA, CDR2 YSLEER, per germline. The CDR3 DNA sequence: TGCGCCAGCAGCCAAGGGGCGGGACAGCCCTACGAGCAGTACTTC. Amino acids: CASSQGAGQPYEQYF.

This clone has more than one count but fewer than ten. J is TRBJ1-1 and V is TRBV10-3, with unresolved D. Trimming took off 3 bases at V and 4 bases at J, with 9 bases between the two ends. Germline CDR1 and CDR2: ENHRY and SYGVKD. The CDR3 sequence is 13 residues long. The CDR3 protein is CAISDPSITEAFF. The CDR3 DNA sequence: TGTGCCATCAGTGACCCCAGTATCACTGAAGCTTTCTTT.

The genes are TRBV7-8 and TRBJ2-4; TRBD1 might be the D (6 bases). Trimming removed 5 bases at V and 7 bases at J, with 6 bases between. CDR1 SGHVS and CDR2 FQNEAQ come from the germline V gene. This CDR3 region has 11 residues. CDR3 residues: CASSQGNIQYF. In DNA, the CDR3 is TGTGCCAGCAGCCAGGGGAACATTCAGTACTTC.

V usage is TRBV2 and J usage is TRBJ1-2, with D possibly matching TRBD1 (6 bases). Trimming took 3 bases from V and 2 from J, leaving 7 bases between them. The CDR3 contains 13 residues. Per the germline V gene, CDR1 is SNHLY and CDR2 is FYNNEI. The CDR3 is CASSEDRNYGYTF. The CDR3 region has the DNA TGTGCCAGCAGTGAGGACAGAAACTATGGCTACACCTTC.

V is TRBV3-1 (or the pseudogene TRBV3-2) and J is TRBJ2-5; 11 nucleotides align to TRBD2. J lost 5 bases, V lost 3 bases, and 14 bases had no gene match. The CDR3 loop spans 18 amino acids. Germline CDR1 reads LGHDT; CDR2 reads YNNKEL (reference sequence). CDR3 sequence: CASSQGRIAGGLGETQYF. The CDR3 DNA reads as TGTGCCAGCAGCCAGGGACGTATAGCGGGGGGGCTGGGGGAGACCCAGTACTTC.

The rearrangement links TRBV5-8 to TRBJ2-1; no clear D. Trimming took 6 bases from V and 8 from J, leaving 9 bases between them. The germline CDR1 and CDR2 sequences are SGHTS and YDEGEE. The CDR3 runs 11 residues. The CDR3 sequence is CASTMADEQFF. For the CDR3, the DNA is TGTGCCAGCACCATGGCGGATGAGCAGTTCTTC.

The chain recombines TRBV6-1 with TRBJ1-2; D remains unclear. Germline lookup yields CDR1 MNHNS and CDR2 SASEGT. The ends were cut back, 2 bases at V and 2 bases at J, with 15 bases in the middle. The CDR3 runs 16 residues. CDR3 sequence: CASSEFSGYRNYGYTF. CDR3 coding DNA: TGTGCCAGCAGTGAATTTTCAGGCTACCGAAACTATGGCTACACCTTC.

The sample holds a few counts of this clone. The V call is TRBV7-9, the J call TRBJ1-3; D is uncertain. V dropped 0 bases and J dropped 0 bases, with 3 bases sitting between them. Germline lookup yields CDR1 SEHNR and CDR2 FQNEAQ (reference sequence). The CDR3 consists of 14 residues. The CDR3 nucleotides are TGTGCCAGCAGCTTAGCTCACTCTGGAAACACCATATATTTT. Protein product: CASSLAHSGNTIYF.

V and J are TRBV5-4 and TRBJ2-3, with D possibly matching TRBD1 (5 bases). Trimming took off 2 bases at V and 5 bases at J, with 12 bases between the two ends. The germline CDR1 and CDR2 sequences are SGHNT and YYREEE (reference sequence). This CDR3 contains 14 residues. The CDR3 region is CASSFTAQGDTQYF. The CDR3 DNA is TGTGCCAGCAGCTTCACAGCTCAGGGAGATACGCAGTATTTT.

The V gene is TRBV6-6, the J gene TRBJ1-5, with D maybe TRBD1 (5 bases). This CDR3 is built from 15 residues. With 2 bases removed from V and 0 bases from J, the gap between germline ends came to 8 bases. Germline-derived CDR1 and CDR2 are MNHNY and SVGAGI (reference sequence). Written as DNA, the CDR3 is TGTGCCAGCAGTTACGGCAGGGATAGCAATCAGCCCCAGCATTTT. It specifies CASSYGRDSNQPQHF.

This rearrangement joins TRBV2 to TRBJ1-3; D unclear. The germline V gene has CDR1 SNHLY and CDR2 FYNNEI. CDR3 length equals 13 residues. Trimming stripped 3 bases from V and 4 bases from J, with 7 bases between. CDR3 DNA: TGTGCCAGCAGTGAGAACACAGGAAACACCATATATTTT. Amino acids: CASSENTGNTIYF. The variable domain in full, completed from reference TRBV2 and TRBJ1-3, reads EPEVTQTPSHQVTQMGQEVILRCVPISNHLYFYWYRQILGQKVEFLVSFYNNEISEKSEIFDDQFSVERPDGSNFTLKIRSTKLEDSAMYFCASSENTGNTIYFGEGSWLTVV.

In this sample, this clone turned up a few times. The CDR3 protein is CASSDRSGGINNSPLHF. The CDR3 DNA follows: TGTGCCAGCAGTGACCGATCAGGGGGCATCAACAATTCACCCCTCCACTTT. The V gene is TRBV28, the J gene TRBJ1-6, with 8 positions matching TRBD1. V dropped 5 bases and J dropped 7; count of bases not matched to a gene: 13. Germline CDR1 and CDR2: MDHEN and SYDVKM. This CDR3 comprises 17 residues.

The CDR3 is CASSSWGGPFTGELFF. The CDR3 DNA is TGTGCCAGCAGCTCTTGGGGAGGGCCGTTCACCGGGGAGCTGTTTTTT. The chain employs TRBV5-6 and TRBJ2-2; 7 bases match TRBD2. Unmatched junction bases numbered 9, after V lost 3 bases and J lost 4 bases. Looked up from germline, CDR1 is SGHDT and CDR2 is YYEEEE. The CDR3 is made up of 16 amino acids.

V and J are TRBV7-9 and TRBJ1-6; weak D call: TRBD1 (5 bases). V gave up 2 bases and J gave up 5 bases, with 10 bases separating them. There are 15 residues in the CDR3. Germline CDR1 is SEHNR and CDR2 is FQNEAQ (reference sequence). CDR3: CASSLFQGNNSPLHF. Written as DNA, the CDR3 is TGTGCCAGCAGCTTATTCCAGGGCAATAATTCACCCCTCCACTTT.

This clone has only one observation. The chain combines TRBV4-2 with TRBJ1-5; no clear D. The germline V and J ends were trimmed by 0 bases and 1 base, with 16 bases remaining between them. This CDR3 spans 18 amino acids. Germline V gene lookup returns CDR1 LGHNA and CDR2 YNFKEQ. The CDR3 sequence: CASSQDLAAATSNQPQHF. In DNA, the CDR3 is TGTGCCAGCAGCCAAGATTTAGCGGCAGCTACCAGCAATCAGCCCCAGCATTTT.

In its sample, this clone was seen once. J is TRBJ2-1 and V is TRBV15, with 9 nucleotides matching TRBD1. V was clipped by 1 base and J by 8 bases; unmatched bases: 6. CDR3 length equals 15 residues. Germline V gene data show CDR1 as LNHNV and CDR2 as YYDKDF (reference sequence). The CDR3 loop is CATSRGDRERDEQFF. The CDR3 DNA sequence: TGTGCCACCAGCAGAGGGGACAGGGAGAGGGATGAGCAGTTCTTC.

This chain links TRBV5-4 with TRBJ1-2, with 9 positions matching TRBD1. J was trimmed by 4 bases and V by 5 bases; bases with no gene match: 6. Germline values: CDR1 SGHNT, CDR2 YYREEE (reference sequence). The CDR3 consists of 14 residues. The DNA of the CDR3 is TGTGCCAGCAGGCCCGACAGGGGGTCCTATGGCTACACCTTC. Its protein is CASRPDRGSYGYTF.

The rearrangement joins TRBV7-9 to TRBJ2-5; 8 bases match TRBD1. The V gene's germline CDR1 is SEHNR and CDR2 FQNEAQ (reference sequence). After removal of 4 bases from V and 9 bases from J, the junction contained 10 bases not matched to a gene. This CDR3 is built from 14 residues. The CDR3 reads CASSSTGAWRAQYF. DNA of the CDR3: TGTGCCAGCAGCTCGACAGGGGCCTGGAGGGCCCAGTACTTC. Filled out from reference TRBV7-9 and TRBJ2-5, the complete variable domain reads DTGVSQNPRHKITKRGQNVTFRCDPISEHNRLYWYRQTLGQGPEFLTYFQNEAQLEKSRLLSDRFSAERPKGSFSTLEIQRTEQGDSAMYLCASSSTGAWRAQYFGPGTRLLVL.

The V call is TRBV4-1, the J call TRBJ1-4; 7 bases agree with TRBD1. V gave up 3 bases and J gave up 8 bases; unmatched junction bases: 6. The CDR3 length is 14 residues. Germline-derived CDR1 and CDR2 are MGHRA and YSYEKL. Written as DNA, the CDR3 is TGCGCCAGCAGCCACAGGGGGTCGAAAGAAAAACTGTTTTTT. Translating it yields CASSHRGSKEKLFF.

The chain links TRBV5-1 to TRBJ1-1; no firm D call. The V and J ends lost 4 bases and 1 base respectively, with 11 bases between them. This CDR3 comprises 14 residues. Germline V gene lookup returns CDR1 SGHRS and CDR2 YFSETQ. This chain's CDR3 is CASSQDISNTEAFF. DNA for the CDR3: TGCGCCAGCAGCCAAGACATATCGAACACTGAAGCTTTCTTT.

This chain links TRBV5-4 with TRBJ2-1; 16 bases fit TRBD2. Germline V CDR1 and CDR2: SGHNT, YYREEE (reference sequence). The CDR3 runs 16 residues. V shed 3 bases and J 6 bases; nucleotides not matched to a gene: 3. CDR3 residues: CASSSGTSGGANEQFF. CDR3 nucleotide sequence: TGTGCCAGCAGCTCAGGGACTAGCGGGGGGGCCAATGAGCAGTTCTTC.

The rearrangement uses TRBV7-9 and TRBJ1-1; no clear D gene. Germline V lookup: CDR1 SEHNR, CDR2 FQNEAQ (reference sequence). V was clipped by 6 bases and J by 1 base, with 9 bases between them. CDR3 size: 13 residues. CDR3 in DNA: TGTGCCAGCAGTAGACCAGGGAACACTGAAGCTTTCTTT. Protein product: CASSRPGNTEAFF.

The rearrangement links TRBV11-2 to TRBJ2-1; TRBD1 matches at 10 bases. CDR1 and CDR2 (germline): SGHAT, FQNNGV. The CDR3 sequence is 15 residues long. The V and J ends lost 5 bases and 10 bases, in that order; junction bases with no gene match: 11. The CDR3 nucleotides are TGTGCCAGCAGCCCCATGGGACAGGGGATAGAAGAGCAGTTCTTC. Protein sequence: CASSPMGQGIEEQFF.

The chain couples TRBV15 to TRBJ1-5; D remains unclear. The CDR3 contains 14 residues. Germline loops: CDR1 LNHNV, CDR2 YYDKDF (reference sequence). V was shortened by 3 bases and J by 0 bases, with 6 bases between the two germline ends. In DNA, the CDR3 is TGTGCCACCAGCAGCCAGAATAGCAATCAGCCCCAGCATTTT. This codes for CATSSQNSNQPQHF.

J is TRBJ2-2 and V is TRBV5-1; tentative D call: TRBD2 (5 bases). Germline V gene data show CDR1 as SGHRS and CDR2 as YFSETQ. The CDR3 spans 15 residues. Trimming left V 0 bases short and J 2 bases short, with 8 bases between. The CDR3 DNA is TGCGCCAGCAGCTTGGGACGGGGTAACACCGGGGAGCTGTTTTTT. Residues: CASSLGRGNTGELFF.

This clone was counted between two and nine times. Here the CDR3 reads CASSPTAGGTGNTIYF. The CDR3 DNA sequence: TGTGCCAGCAGCCCCACCGCCGGGGGGACCGGAAACACCATATATTTT. The chain employs TRBV7-9 and TRBJ1-3; perhaps TRBD1 as D (5 bases). The germline V and J ends were trimmed by 5 bases and 4 bases, with 18 bases remaining between them. Germline CDR1 is SEHNR and CDR2 is FQNEAQ (reference sequence). CDR3 length equals 16 residues.

This clone was observed once. The chain is built from TRBV7-9 and TRBJ2-6, with 8 bases that match TRBD1. The germline V gene encodes CDR1 SEHNR and CDR2 FQNEAQ (reference sequence). Unmatched junction bases numbered 8, after V lost 2 bases and J lost 17 bases. The CDR3 totals 13 residues. This CDR3 is CASSLMVGTGMTF. The CDR3 nucleotides read TGTGCCAGCAGCTTAATGGTAGGGACAGGAATGACTTTC.

This rearrangement joins TRBV6-6 to TRBJ1-5, with 8 positions matching TRBD1. V was clipped by 9 bases and J by 3 bases; unmatched bases: 7. Germline V lookup: CDR1 MNHNY, CDR2 SVGAGI (reference sequence). This CDR3 has 14 residues. CDR3 sequence reads: CASSGQEINQPQHF. The CDR3 DNA reads as TGTGCCAGTTCGGGACAGGAAATCAATCAGCCCCAGCATTTT.

The table lists this clone with a few counts. V and J are TRBV9 and TRBJ1-1; tentative D call: TRBD1 (6 bases). The length of the CDR3 is 15 residues. Between the trimmed V and J ends, which lost 3 bases and 2 bases, there was a span of 14 bases. The germline CDR1 and CDR2 sequences are SGDLS and YYNGEE. CDR3 nucleotides: TGTGCCAGCAGCGGGACAGTGGAATTCAACACTGAAGCTTTCTTT. Amino acid sequence: CASSGTVEFNTEAFF.